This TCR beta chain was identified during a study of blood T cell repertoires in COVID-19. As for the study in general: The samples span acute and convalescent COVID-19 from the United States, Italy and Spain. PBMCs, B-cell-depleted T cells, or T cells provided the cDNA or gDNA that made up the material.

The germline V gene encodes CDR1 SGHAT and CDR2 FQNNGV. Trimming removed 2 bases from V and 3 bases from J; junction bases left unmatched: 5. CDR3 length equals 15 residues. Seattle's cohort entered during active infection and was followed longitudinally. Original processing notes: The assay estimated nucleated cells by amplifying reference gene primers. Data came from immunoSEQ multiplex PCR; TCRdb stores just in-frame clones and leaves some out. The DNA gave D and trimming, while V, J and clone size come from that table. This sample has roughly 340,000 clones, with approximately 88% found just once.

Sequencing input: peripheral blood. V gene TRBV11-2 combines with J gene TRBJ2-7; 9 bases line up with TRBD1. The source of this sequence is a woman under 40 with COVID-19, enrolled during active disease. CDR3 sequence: CASSLPGTGFYEQYF. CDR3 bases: TGTGCCAGCAGCTTACCCGGGACAGGGTTCTACGAGCAGTACTTC.